A selection of T cell receptor beta chains follows, all from one sample in a study of OX40 agonist ivuxolimab in advanced cancers. Only in-frame clones appear in the TCRdb table, and some are missing; sequencing was by immunoSEQ multiplex PCR. The profile shows 77,000 or so clones, 80% to 95% of them singletons. This material consisted of CD4+ or CD8+ T cells sorted from blood, taken in a trial of the OX40 agonist ivuxolimab. The receptors stem from an adult with an advanced solid tumor such as melanoma, head and neck, liver or kidney cancer. Each CDR3 is given with its conserved first and last residue. The D gene is left open where the match is weak. Clone size is not always given. Where it is, it says once, few, many or a class for expanded clones.

>TRBV4-1|.|.|TRBJ2-2
CASSQDPGPNTGELFF
TGCGCCAGCAGCCAAGATCCGGGGCCCAACACCGGGGAGCTGTTTTTT
>TRBV9|.|.|TRBJ1-4
CASSVGGSTNEKLFF
TGTGCCAGCAGCGTAGGGGGATCAACTAATGAAAAACTGTTTTTT
>TRBV4-3|TRBD1|.|TRBJ2-7
CASSQDRGSEQYF
TGCGCCAGCAGCCAAGACAGGGGGAGCGAGCAGTACTTC
>TRBV4-3|.|.|TRBJ1-2
CASSQAFQWTAQGYTF
TGCGCCAGCAGCCAAGCCTTCCAATGGACAGCTCAAGGCTACACCTTC
>TRBV13|.|.|TRBJ2-7
CASSSWAGPQTYEQYF
TGTGCCAGCAGCTCTTGGGCCGGGCCCCAAACCTACGAGCAGTACTTC
>TRBV4-3|TRBD1|.|TRBJ2-5
CASSSTGGASETQYF
TGCGCCAGCAGCTCGACAGGGGGCGCATCAGAGACCCAGTACTTC
>TRBV4-3|TRBD1|.|TRBJ1-1
CASSQDQGALNTEAFF
TGCGCCAGCAGCCAAGATCAGGGGGCCCTGAACACTGAAGCTTTCTTT
>TRBV7-9|.|.|TRBJ1-4
CASREGTGPSNEKLFF
TGTGCCAGCAGGGAAGGGACCGGGCCAAGTAATGAAAAACTGTTTTTT
>TRBV9|TRBD2|.|TRBJ2-5
CASSVVSGGALETQYF
TGTGCCAGCAGCGTAGTAAGCGGGGGGGCCCTGGAGACCCAGTACTTC
>TRBV23-1|TRBD1|.|TRBJ1-1
CASSRQGKEAFF
TGCGCCAGCAGCAGACAGGGGAAAGAAGCTTTCTTT
>TRBV5-1|.|.|TRBJ2-5
CASSLEDVQETQYF
TGCGCCAGCAGCTTGGAGGACGTCCAAGAGACCCAGTACTTC
>TRBV5-4|TRBD2|.|TRBJ2-3
CASSSLAGGPEGDTQYF
TGTGCCAGCAGCTCACTAGCGGGGGGGCCCGAGGGAGATACGCAGTATTTT
>TRBV10-1|TRBD1|.|TRBJ1-4
CASSESRDRYATNEKLFF
TGCGCCAGCAGTGAGTCCCGGGACAGATACGCAACTAATGAAAAACTGTTTTTT
>TRBV30|.|.|TRBJ1-3
CAWSFRGPGNTIYF
TGTGCCTGGAGTTTTAGGGGACCGGGAAACACCATATATTTT
>TRBV2|.|.|TRBJ1-5
CASSEAGVNQPQHF
TGTGCCAGCAGTGAAGCGGGGGTAAATCAGCCCCAGCATTTT
>TRBV5-6|.|.|TRBJ2-1
CASSLTDYNEQFF
TGTGCCAGCAGCTTGACAGATTACAATGAGCAGTTCTTC
>TRBV7-6|.|.|TRBJ2-2
CASSLGAQAGGELFF
TGTGCCAGCAGCTTAGGTGCCCAGGCGGGCGGGGAGCTGTTTTTT
>TRBV4-3|.|.|TRBJ1-2
CASSLFRRSGWGYTF
TGCGCCAGCAGCTTGTTTCGGAGGTCGGGGTGGGGCTACACCTTC
>TRBV10-3|.|.|TRBJ1-6
CAISGGGGSPLHF
TGTGCCATCAGTGGGGGAGGGGGTTCACCCCTCCACTTT
>TRBV30|.|.|TRBJ1-2
CAWSVGTLYGYTF
TGTGCCTGGAGTGTCGGCACGCTCTATGGCTACACCTTC
>TRBV27|.|.|TRBJ2-5
CASYKSGETQYF
TGTGCCAGCTACAAAAGTGGGGAGACCCAGTACTTC
>TRBV6-5|TRBD1|.|TRBJ1-2
CASSYSGQGLNDGYTF
TGTGCCAGCAGTTACTCAGGACAGGGGTTGAACGATGGCTACACCTTC
>TRBV18|.|.|TRBJ1-1
CASSPPFTRGLNTEAFF
TGTGCCAGCTCACCACCCTTCACTCGGGGATTGAACACTGAAGCTTTCTTT
>TRBV7-2|TRBD2|.|TRBJ2-1
CASSSLAGGYNEQFF
TGTGCCAGCAGCTCACTAGCGGGGGGCTACAATGAGCAGTTCTTC
>TRBV12-5|TRBD2|.|TRBJ2-3
CGSGAGALTDTQYF
TGTGGCAGCGGAGCGGGGGCCCTCACAGATACGCAGTATTTT
>TRBV4-1|.|.|TRBJ2-5
CASSQVTQETQYF
TGCGCCAGCAGCCAAGTTACCCAAGAGACCCAGTACTTC
>TRBV7-9|.|.|TRBJ1-4
CASSSTGTQGGQLFF
TGTGCCAGCAGCTCGACCGGGACCCAGGGTGGTCAACTGTTTTTT
>TRBV19|.|few|TRBJ2-7
CASRLSYRFPYEQYF
TGTGCCAGTAGGCTCTCCTACAGGTTTCCCTACGAGCAGTACTTC
>TRBV4-3|.|.|TRBJ2-2
CASSTDTGELFF
TGCGCCAGCAGCACGGACACCGGGGAGCTGTTTTTT
>TRBV13|.|.|TRBJ1-2
CASSLGTGLGYTF
TGTGCCAGCAGCTTAGGGACAGGTCTCGGCTACACCTTC
>TRBV4-2|.|once|TRBJ2-7
CASSQWIGDSYEQYF
TGTGCCAGCAGCCAATGGATAGGGGACTCCTACGAGCAGTACTTC
>TRBV15|.|.|TRBJ2-3
CAILWDGDTDTQYF
TGTGCCATCCTTTGGGACGGTGACACAGATACGCAGTATTTT
>TRBV25-1|.|.|TRBJ2-5
CASLKGGASGQETQYF
TGTGCCAGCTTAAAGGGGGGGGCGTCTGGGCAAGAGACCCAGTACTTC
>TRBV9|.|once|TRBJ2-3
CASSRGGRSDTQYF
TGTGCCAGCAGCAGGGGGGGCCGATCAGATACGCAGTATTTT
>TRBV5-5|TRBD1|.|TRBJ1-2
CASSEPGQPNYGYTF
TGTGCCAGCAGCGAGCCGGGACAGCCGAACTATGGCTACACCTTC
>TRBV5-4|.|.|TRBJ2-3
CASSEQGTDTQYF
TGTGCCAGCAGCGAGCAGGGCACAGATACGCAGTATTTT
>TRBV25-1|.|.|TRBJ1-4
CASSEWSVSGTNEKLFF
TGTGCCAGCAGTGAATGGAGCGTGAGTGGCACTAATGAAAAACTGTTTTTT
>TRBV7-9|.|.|TRBJ1-2
CASSLAHPGAPGGYTF
TGTGCCAGCAGCTTAGCCCATCCAGGGGCCCCGGGGGGCTACACCTTC
>TRBV29-1|.|.|TRBJ2-3
CSVGQDTNTDTQYF
TGCAGCGTTGGACAGGACACCAACACAGATACGCAGTATTTT
>TRBV27|.|.|TRBJ1-2
CASSLPLVGGYGYTF
TGTGCCAGCAGTTTACCCTTAGTCGGGGGCTATGGCTACACCTTC
>TRBV6-1|.|.|TRBJ2-1
CASRTRGQNNEQFF
TGTGCCAGCAGGACCCGGGGCCAAAACAATGAGCAGTTCTTC
>TRBV5-6|.|.|TRBJ1-4
CASSDGQSATNEKLFF
TGTGCCAGCAGCGATGGACAGAGTGCAACTAATGAAAAACTGTTTTTT
>TRBV15|.|.|TRBJ1-5
CATSRDQGRPSNQPQHF
TGTGCCACCAGCAGAGATCAGGGCAGACCTAGCAATCAGCCCCAGCATTTT
>TRBV19|TRBD1|.|TRBJ1-2
CASSPRTGGHYGYTF
TGTGCCAGTAGTCCACGGACAGGGGGGCACTATGGCTACACCTTC
>TRBV9|TRBD1|.|TRBJ2-7
CASSSRDRVYEQYF
TGTGCCAGCAGCTCCCGGGACAGGGTGTACGAGCAGTACTTC
>TRBV18|.|.|TRBJ1-2
CASSTDNYYGYTF
TGTGCCAGCTCAACAGACAATTATTATGGCTACACCTTC
>TRBV19|TRBD1|.|TRBJ2-7
CASSIGQGEQYF
TGTGCCAGTAGTATTGGACAGGGCGAGCAGTACTTC
>TRBV2|.|.|TRBJ2-5
CASEVETQYF
TGTGCCAGCGAAGTTGAGACCCAGTACTTC